The entry below gives a single TCR beta chain sequence along with its context. This specimen comes from a study of blood T cell repertoires in COVID-19. All enrollees were roughly 18 to 89 years old and from around 25 US areas. Categorization into cohorts depended on clinical history that participants reported. For recovered donors of Cohort 3, there were two negative PCRs, clearance, or symptom resolution. The germline CDR1 and CDR2 sequences are SEHNR and FQNEAQ (reference sequence). The CDR3 length is 13 residues. The V and J ends lost 5 bases and 14 bases respectively, with 21 bases between them. Sequenced by immunoSEQ multiplex PCR; TCRdb stores in-frame clones only, minus some. The sample lists roughly 400,000 clones, roughly nine tenths occurring once.

Source material: PBMCs or T cells enriched from blood (not recorded which). The V gene is TRBV7-9, the J gene TRBJ2-5, with D perhaps matching TRBD1 (5 bases). The TCR originated in a man aged 30 to 39 who had recovered from COVID-19. The CDR3 nucleotides read TGTGCCAGCAGCCAAAGGGGCCCCCCAGCTCCCTACTTC. It translates to CASSQRGPPAPYF. The whole variable domain, remainder taken from reference TRBV7-9 and TRBJ2-5, is DTGVSQNPRHKITKRGQNVTFRCDPISEHNRLYWYRQTLGQGPEFLTYFQNEAQLEKSRLLSDRFSAERPKGSFSTLEIQRTEQGDSAMYLCASSQRGPPAPYFGPGTRLLVL.